This is a list of T cell receptor beta chains from one sample in a study of T cells in Graves' hyperthyroidism and ophthalmopathy. TCRdb redid the calling of the multiplex PCR reads with MiXCR, one entry per CDR3 protein. The sample includes under 350,000 distinct CDR3 sequences, around 23% of them seen just once. The specimen sequenced was blood. These receptors were taken from a woman between 45 and 65 years old with Graves' hyperthyroidism. Each CDR3 is given with its conserved first and last residue. A D gene is named only where the DNA matches it firmly. Some rows mark clone size as missing; the rest say once, few, many or name a class of expanded clone.

J,V,size,D,DNA,CDR3
TRBJ2-5,TRBV11-2,.,TRBD2,TGTGCCAGCAGGCGTCTAGCGGGGGGGGAGACCCAGTACTTC,CASRRLAGGETQYF
TRBJ1-1,TRBV10-3,.,TRBD1,TGTGCCATCGGGGTAAGACAGGGGCCGAACACTGAAGCTTTCTTT,CAIGVRQGPNTEAFF
TRBJ1-1,TRBV12-3/TRBV12-4,many,.,TGTGCCAGCAGTTTCGGGTTTGAAGGCACTGAAGCTTTCTTT,CASSFGFEGTEAFF
TRBJ2-3,TRBV27,.,TRBD1,TGTGCCAGCAGTCCCCGGACAGGGACAACCGATTGGGATACGCAGTATTTT,CASSPRTGTTDWDTQYF
TRBJ2-3,TRBV2,once,TRBD1,TGTGCCAGCAGTGCGGTAAGGACAGGGGGCCCAGATACGCAGTATTTT,CASSAVRTGGPDTQYF
TRBJ1-2,TRBV29-1,.,.,TGCAGCGTTGAGACCCCTAACTATGGCTACACCTTC,CSVETPNYGYTF
TRBJ2-1,TRBV20-1,many,TRBD1,TGCAGTGCGAGCCGACAGGGGCCGAATGAGCAGTTCTTC,CSASRQGPNEQFF
TRBJ2-7,TRBV7-9,many,.,TGTGCCAGCACGGATCAGGTCTCCTACGAGCAGTACTTC,CASTDQVSYEQYF
TRBJ2-7,TRBV5-1,few,TRBD2,TGCGCCAGCAGCTGGGATAGCGGGGGCGTACACTACGAGCAGTACTTC,CASSWDSGGVHYEQYF
TRBJ1-1,TRBV12-3/TRBV12-4,.,.,TGTGCCAGCAGGCTCGGGGCCACTGAAGCTTTCTTT,CASRLGATEAFF